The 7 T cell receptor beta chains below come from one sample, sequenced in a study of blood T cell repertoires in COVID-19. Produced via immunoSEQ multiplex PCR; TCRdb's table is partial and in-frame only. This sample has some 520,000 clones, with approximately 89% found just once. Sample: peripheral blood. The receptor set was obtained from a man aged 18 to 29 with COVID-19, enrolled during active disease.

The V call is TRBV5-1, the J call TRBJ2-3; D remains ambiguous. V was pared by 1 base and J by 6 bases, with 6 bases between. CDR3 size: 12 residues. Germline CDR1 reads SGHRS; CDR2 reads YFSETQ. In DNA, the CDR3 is TGCGCCAGCAGCTTGCCGTCGGATACGCAGTATTTT. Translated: CASSLPSDTQYF.

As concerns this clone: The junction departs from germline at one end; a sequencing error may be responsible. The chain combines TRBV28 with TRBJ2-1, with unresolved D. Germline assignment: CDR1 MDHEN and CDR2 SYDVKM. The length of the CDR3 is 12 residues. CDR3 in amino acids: CASGTPLLAQLF. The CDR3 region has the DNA TGTGCCAGCGGTACCCCTCTTTTAGCTCAGCTCTTC.

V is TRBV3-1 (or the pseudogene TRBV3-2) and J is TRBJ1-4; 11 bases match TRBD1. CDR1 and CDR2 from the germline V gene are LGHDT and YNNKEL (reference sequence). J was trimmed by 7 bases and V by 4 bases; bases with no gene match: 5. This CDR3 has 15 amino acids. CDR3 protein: CASSLVGTGGEKLFF. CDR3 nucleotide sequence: TGTGCCAGCAGCCTAGTCGGGACAGGGGGTGAAAAACTGTTTTTT.

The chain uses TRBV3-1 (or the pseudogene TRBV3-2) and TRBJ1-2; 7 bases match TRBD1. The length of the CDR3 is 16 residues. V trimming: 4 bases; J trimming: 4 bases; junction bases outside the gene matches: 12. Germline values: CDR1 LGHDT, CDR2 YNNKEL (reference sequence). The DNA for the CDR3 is TGTGCCAGCAGCCTTCAGGACCCAGGGGACAGCTATGGCTACACCTTC. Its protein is CASSLQDPGDSYGYTF.

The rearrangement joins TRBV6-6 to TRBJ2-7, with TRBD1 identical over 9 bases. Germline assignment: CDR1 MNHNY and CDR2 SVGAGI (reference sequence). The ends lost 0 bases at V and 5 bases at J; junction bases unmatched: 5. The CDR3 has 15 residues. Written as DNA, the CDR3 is TGTGCCAGCAGTTACTCCGGGACAGGGTTGGACGAGCAGTACTTC. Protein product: CASSYSGTGLDEQYF.

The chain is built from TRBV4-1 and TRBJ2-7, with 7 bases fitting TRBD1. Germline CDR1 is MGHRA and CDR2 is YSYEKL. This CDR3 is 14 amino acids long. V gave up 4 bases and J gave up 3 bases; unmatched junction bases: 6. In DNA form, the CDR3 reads TGCGCCAGCAGCCGGCAGGGGGAAGGCTACGAGCAGTACTTC. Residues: CASSRQGEGYEQYF.

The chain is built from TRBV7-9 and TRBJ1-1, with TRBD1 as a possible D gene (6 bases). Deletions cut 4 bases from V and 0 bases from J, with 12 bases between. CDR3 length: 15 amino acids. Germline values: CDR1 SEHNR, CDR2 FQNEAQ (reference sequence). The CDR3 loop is CASSSGVSMNTEAFF. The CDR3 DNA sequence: TGTGCCAGCAGCTCAGGGGTTTCCATGAACACTGAAGCTTTCTTT.